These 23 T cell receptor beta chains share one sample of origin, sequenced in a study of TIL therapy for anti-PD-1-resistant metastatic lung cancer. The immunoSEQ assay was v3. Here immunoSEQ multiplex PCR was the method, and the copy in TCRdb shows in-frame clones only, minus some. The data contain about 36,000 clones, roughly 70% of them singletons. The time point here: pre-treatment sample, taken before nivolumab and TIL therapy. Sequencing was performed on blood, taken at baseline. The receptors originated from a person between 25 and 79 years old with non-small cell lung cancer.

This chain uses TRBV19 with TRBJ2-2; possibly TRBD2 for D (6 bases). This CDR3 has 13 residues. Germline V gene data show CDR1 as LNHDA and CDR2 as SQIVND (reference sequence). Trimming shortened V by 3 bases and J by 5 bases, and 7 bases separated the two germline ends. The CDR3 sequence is CASSILATGELFF. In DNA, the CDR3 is TGTGCCAGTAGTATTCTAGCGACCGGGGAGCTGTTTTTT.

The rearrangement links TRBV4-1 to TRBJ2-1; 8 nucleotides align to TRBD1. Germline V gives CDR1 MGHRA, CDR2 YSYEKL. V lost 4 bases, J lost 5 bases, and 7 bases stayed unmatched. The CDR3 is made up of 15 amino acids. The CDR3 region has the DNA TGCGCCAGCAGCCTATTCTGGACAGGGAACAATGAGCAGTTCTTC. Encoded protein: CASSLFWTGNNEQFF.

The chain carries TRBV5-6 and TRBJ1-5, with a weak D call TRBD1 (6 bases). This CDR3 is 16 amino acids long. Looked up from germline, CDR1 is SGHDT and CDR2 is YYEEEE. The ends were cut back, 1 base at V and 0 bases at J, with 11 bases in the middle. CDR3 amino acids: CASSLRDKISNQPQHF. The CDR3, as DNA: TGTGCCAGCAGCTTGCGGGACAAAATTAGCAATCAGCCCCAGCATTTT. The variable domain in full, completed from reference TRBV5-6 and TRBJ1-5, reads DAGVTQSPTHLIKTRGQQVTLRCSPKSGHDTVSWYQQALGQGPQFIFQYYEEEERQRGNFPDRFSGHQFPNYSSELNVNALLLGDSALYLCASSLRDKISNQPQHFGDGTRLSIL.

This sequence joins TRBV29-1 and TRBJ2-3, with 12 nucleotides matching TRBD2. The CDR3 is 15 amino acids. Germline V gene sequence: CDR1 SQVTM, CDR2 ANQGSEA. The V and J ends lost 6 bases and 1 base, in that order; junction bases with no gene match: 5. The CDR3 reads CSVPASGGGTDTQYF. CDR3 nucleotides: TGCAGCGTGCCCGCTAGCGGGGGGGGCACAGATACGCAGTATTTT.

CDR3 DNA sequence: TGTGCCAGCTCACCACGGTTAGTTCTAGCGGGAGGAGAGACCCAGTACTTC. Protein sequence: CASSPRLVLAGGETQYF. The chain uses TRBV18 and TRBJ2-5; 11 positions match TRBD2. V shed 1 base and J 4 bases; nucleotides not matched to a gene: 8. Germline V gives CDR1 KGHSH, CDR2 LQKENI. The CDR3 covers 17 residues.

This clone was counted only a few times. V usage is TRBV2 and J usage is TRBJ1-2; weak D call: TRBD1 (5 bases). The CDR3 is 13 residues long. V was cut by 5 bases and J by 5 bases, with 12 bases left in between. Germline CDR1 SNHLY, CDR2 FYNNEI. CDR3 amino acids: CASSSGLEYGYTF. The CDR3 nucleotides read TGTGCCAGCAGTTCGGGGCTGGAGTATGGCTACACCTTC.

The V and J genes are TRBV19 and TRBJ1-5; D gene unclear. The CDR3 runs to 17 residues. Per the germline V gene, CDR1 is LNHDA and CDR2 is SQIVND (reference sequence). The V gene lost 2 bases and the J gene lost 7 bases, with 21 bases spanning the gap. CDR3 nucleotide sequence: TGTGCCAGTAGTATAATATGGGCGGTCAGCCTGTCCCAGCCCCAGCATTTT. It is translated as CASSIIWAVSLSQPQHF.

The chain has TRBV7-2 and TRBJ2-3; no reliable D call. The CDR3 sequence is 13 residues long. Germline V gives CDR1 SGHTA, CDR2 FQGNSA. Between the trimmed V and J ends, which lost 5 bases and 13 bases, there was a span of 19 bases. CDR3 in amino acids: CASSPLRASQEYF. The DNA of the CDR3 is TGTGCCAGCAGCCCCCTTCGAGCGAGCCAGGAGTATTTT.

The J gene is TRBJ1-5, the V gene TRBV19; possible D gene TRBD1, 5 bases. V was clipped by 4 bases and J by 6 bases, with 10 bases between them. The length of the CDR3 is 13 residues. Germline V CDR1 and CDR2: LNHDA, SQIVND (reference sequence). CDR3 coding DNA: TGTGCCAGTAGTACTGGGAGGGGTCAGCCCCAGCATTTT. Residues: CASSTGRGQPQHF.

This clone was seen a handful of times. The CDR3 loop is CAWSVARSGQGAMNTEAFF. In DNA, the CDR3 is TGTGCCTGGAGTGTAGCTCGATCGGGACAGGGGGCAATGAACACTGAAGCTTTCTTT. This rearrangement joins TRBV30 to TRBJ1-1; 12 nucleotides align to TRBD1. J was trimmed by 0 bases and V by 0 bases; bases with no gene match: 11. This CDR3 spans 19 amino acids. Germline CDR1 reads GTSNPN; CDR2 reads SVGIG (reference sequence).

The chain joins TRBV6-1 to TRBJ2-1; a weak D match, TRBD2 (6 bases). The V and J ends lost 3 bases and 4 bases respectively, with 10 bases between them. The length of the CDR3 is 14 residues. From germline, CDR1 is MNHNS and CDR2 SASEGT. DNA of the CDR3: TGTGCCAGCAGTGAGAGTAGCGGATACAATGAGCAGTTCTTC. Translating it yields CASSESSGYNEQFF.

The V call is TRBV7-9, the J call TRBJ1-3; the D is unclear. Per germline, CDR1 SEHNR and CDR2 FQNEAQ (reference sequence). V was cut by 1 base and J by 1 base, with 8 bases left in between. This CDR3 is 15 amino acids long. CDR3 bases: TGTGCCAGCAGCTTAGTCGGGGAATCTGGAAACACCATATATTTT. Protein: CASSLVGESGNTIYF.

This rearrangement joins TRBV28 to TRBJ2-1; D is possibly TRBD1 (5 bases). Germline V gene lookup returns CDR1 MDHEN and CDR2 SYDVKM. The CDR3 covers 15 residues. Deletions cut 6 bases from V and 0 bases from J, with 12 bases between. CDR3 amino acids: CASRTVGPSYNEQFF. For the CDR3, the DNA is TGTGCCAGCAGGACCGTGGGGCCCTCCTACAATGAGCAGTTCTTC.

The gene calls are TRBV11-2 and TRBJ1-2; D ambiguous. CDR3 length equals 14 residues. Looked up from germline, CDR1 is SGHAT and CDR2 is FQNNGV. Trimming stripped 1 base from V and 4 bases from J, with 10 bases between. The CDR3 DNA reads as TGTGCCAGCAGCTTAGGCCAGGTTGCCTATGGCTACACCTTC. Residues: CASSLGQVAYGYTF.

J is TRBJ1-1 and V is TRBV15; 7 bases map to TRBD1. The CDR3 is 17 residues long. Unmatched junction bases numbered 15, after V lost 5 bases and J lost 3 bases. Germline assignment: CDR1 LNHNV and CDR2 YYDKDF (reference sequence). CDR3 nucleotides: TGTGCCACCAGCTATGGAGCCGCAGGGGGGAGGTACACTGAAGCTTTCTTT. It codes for CATSYGAAGGRYTEAFF.

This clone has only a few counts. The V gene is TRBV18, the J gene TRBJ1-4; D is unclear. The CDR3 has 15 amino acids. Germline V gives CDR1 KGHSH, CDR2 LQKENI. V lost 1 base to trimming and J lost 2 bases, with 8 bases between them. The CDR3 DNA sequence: TGTGCCAGCTCACCACTGGGCACGACTAATGAAAAACTGTTTTTT. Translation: CASSPLGTTNEKLFF.

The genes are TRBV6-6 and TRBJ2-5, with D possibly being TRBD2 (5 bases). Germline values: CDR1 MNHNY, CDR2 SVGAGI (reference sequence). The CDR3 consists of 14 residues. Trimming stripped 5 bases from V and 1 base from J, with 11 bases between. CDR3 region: CASSAGGLQETQYF. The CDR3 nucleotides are TGTGCCAGCAGTGCGGGCGGACTCCAAGAGACCCAGTACTTC.

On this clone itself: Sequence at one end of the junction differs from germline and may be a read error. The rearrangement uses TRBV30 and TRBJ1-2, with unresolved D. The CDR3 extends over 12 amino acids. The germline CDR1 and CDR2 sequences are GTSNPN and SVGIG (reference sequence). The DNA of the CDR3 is TGTGCCTGGAGAAGGACGGCCGGGGAACTTTACTTC. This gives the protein CAWRRTAGELYF.

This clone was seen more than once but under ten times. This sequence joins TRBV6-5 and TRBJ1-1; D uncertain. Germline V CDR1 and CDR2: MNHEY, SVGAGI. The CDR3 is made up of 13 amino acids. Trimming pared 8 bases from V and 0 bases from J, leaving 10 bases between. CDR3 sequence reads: CASPGRLNTEAFF. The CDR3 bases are TGTGCCAGCCCGGGTCGTCTGAACACTGAAGCTTTCTTT.

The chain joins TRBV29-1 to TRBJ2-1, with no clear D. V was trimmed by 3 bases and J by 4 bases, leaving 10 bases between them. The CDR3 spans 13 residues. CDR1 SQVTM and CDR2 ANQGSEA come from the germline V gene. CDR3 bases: TGCAGCGTTGATACGGGCGCATACAATGAGCAGTTCTTC. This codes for CSVDTGAYNEQFF.

The CDR3 bases are TGTGCCAGCAGCTTGAGGGTAGCGGGAGTTCAGAATGAGCAGTTCTTC. Protein: CASSLRVAGVQNEQFF. The gene calls are TRBV5-6 and TRBJ2-1; 9 bases map to TRBD2. The CDR3 contains 16 residues. V lost 1 base and J lost 7; bases outside the gene matches: 9. Germline assignment: CDR1 SGHDT and CDR2 YYEEEE.

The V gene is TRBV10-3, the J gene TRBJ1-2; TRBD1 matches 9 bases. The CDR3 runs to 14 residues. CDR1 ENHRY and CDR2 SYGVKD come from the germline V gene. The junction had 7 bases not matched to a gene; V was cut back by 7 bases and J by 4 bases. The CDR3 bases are TGTGCCATCAAGGGTACAGGGGGCCGCTATGGCTACACCTTC. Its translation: CAIKGTGGRYGYTF.

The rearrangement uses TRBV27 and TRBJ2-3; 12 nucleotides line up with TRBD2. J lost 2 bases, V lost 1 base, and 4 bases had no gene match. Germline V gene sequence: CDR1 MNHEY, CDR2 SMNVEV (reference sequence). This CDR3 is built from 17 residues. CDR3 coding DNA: TGTGCCAGCAGTTTATACGGGACTAGCGGGTTCACAGATACGCAGTATTTT. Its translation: CASSLYGTSGFTDTQYF.